The next 30 T cell receptor beta chains were all read from a single sample in a study of shared clonotypes between healthy human individuals. Here immunoSEQ multiplex PCR was the method, and the copy in TCRdb shows in-frame clones only, minus some. The sample lists some 500,000 clones, 60% to 80% occurring once. The source material was PBMCs. The receptor source for this set is a middle-aged woman in good health. Some clones in this sample may be carry-over from other donors' samples.

Points on this clone: A single base is all that separates this from a far larger clone, so a read error is likely. This chain joins TRBV4-1 and TRBJ2-5, with D possibly being TRBD2 (6 bases). This CDR3 has 16 residues. Germline assignment: CDR1 MGHRA and CDR2 YSYEKL. With 4 bases removed from V and 4 bases from J, the gap between germline ends came to 19 bases. CDR3 loop: CASSLGRAGSSETQYF. The DNA of the CDR3 is TGCGCCAGCAGCCTGGGCAGGGCGGGAAGTTCAGAGACCCAGTACTTC.

The J gene is TRBJ1-1, the V gene TRBV11-2; 7 positions agree with TRBD1. CDR1 is SGHAT and CDR2 is FQNNGV in the germline V gene. This CDR3 is built from 17 residues. V lost 4 bases to trimming and J lost 1 base; unmatched junction nucleotides: 12. The CDR3 protein is CASSSTRSGTANTEAFF. CDR3 nucleotides: TGTGCCAGCAGCTCTACACGATCCGGGACAGCGAACACTGAAGCTTTCTTT.

J is TRBJ2-1 and V is TRBV7-9, with 15 bases that match TRBD2. The CDR3 totals 14 residues. V shed 5 bases and J 9 bases; nucleotides not matched to a gene: 2. Germline values: CDR1 SEHNR, CDR2 FQNEAQ (reference sequence). The CDR3 loop is CASSPGLAGGEQFF. Here the CDR3 DNA reads TGTGCCAGCAGCCCGGGACTAGCGGGGGGTGAGCAGTTCTTC. Full variable domain (outside the CDR3, taken from reference TRBV7-9 and TRBJ2-1): DTGVSQNPRHKITKRGQNVTFRCDPISEHNRLYWYRQTLGQGPEFLTYFQNEAQLEKSRLLSDRFSAERPKGSFSTLEIQRTEQGDSAMYLCASSPGLAGGEQFFGPGTRLTVL.

The V and J genes are TRBV6-1 and TRBJ1-2, with D maybe TRBD1 (6 bases). This CDR3 region has 13 residues. Looked up from germline, CDR1 is MNHNS and CDR2 is SASEGT. Trimming cost V 2 bases and J 8 bases, with 12 bases left between them. CDR3: CASSEQGTYGYTF. CDR3 DNA sequence: TGTGCCAGCAGTGAACAGGGGACCTACGGCTACACCTTC.

The genes are TRBV5-1 and TRBJ2-6; 8 bases are shared with TRBD1. Per the germline V gene, CDR1 is SGHRS and CDR2 is YFSETQ. This CDR3 is 17 amino acids long. The V gene end was trimmed by 4 bases and the J gene end by 2 bases; junction bases not matched to a gene: 8. The CDR3 is CASSPEAGGTGANVLTF. The CDR3 DNA reads TGCGCCAGCAGCCCCGAGGCAGGGGGCACTGGGGCCAACGTCCTGACTTTC.

A note on this clone: The junction departs from germline at one end; a sequencing error may be responsible. The rearrangement joins TRBV7-2 to TRBJ1-3; D unresolved. The CDR3 has 14 amino acids. CDR1 is SGHTA and CDR2 is FQGNSA in the germline V gene. The CDR3 protein is CASRSPASGSTIYF. The CDR3 coding sequence is TGTGCCAGCAGAAGTCCAGCCTCTGGAAGCACCATATATTTT.

This clone appeared a few times. The V call is TRBV7-6, the J call TRBJ2-7; 8 bases fit TRBD1. Germline CDR1 is SGHVS and CDR2 is FNYEAQ. This CDR3 region has 14 residues. J lost 3 bases, V lost 5 bases, and 6 bases had no gene match. CDR3 sequence: CASSPRQGSYEQYF. DNA for the CDR3: TGTGCCAGCAGCCCAAGACAGGGGAGCTACGAGCAGTACTTC.

The rearrangement joins TRBV5-5 to TRBJ2-3, with D tentatively TRBD2 (6 bases). Germline V gene lookup returns CDR1 SGHKS and CDR2 YYEKEE (reference sequence). CDR3 length: 16 amino acids. V lost 4 bases and J lost 0, with 15 bases in between. The CDR3 DNA follows: TGTGCCAGCAGCCCGTCGGGAGTTTTGAGCACAGATACGCAGTATTTT. Translation: CASSPSGVLSTDTQYF.

The genes are TRBV5-4 and TRBJ2-1, with 10 nucleotides matching TRBD1. CDR3 length: 17 amino acids. After removal of 3 bases from V and 6 bases from J, the junction contained 12 bases not matched to a gene. Germline CDR1 SGHNT, CDR2 YYREEE (reference sequence). The DNA for the CDR3 is TGTGCCAGCAGCTCGGACGGTATGGGACAGGGGATCAATGAGCAGTTCTTC. This sequence encodes CASSSDGMGQGINEQFF.

The chain combines TRBV10-1 with TRBJ2-2, with 9 bases aligning to TRBD1. The CDR3 extends over 18 amino acids. CDR1 is WNHNN and CDR2 is SYGVQD in the germline V gene (reference sequence). V lost 8 bases and J lost 4; bases outside the gene matches: 17. The CDR3 loop reads CASPPHTYRGRVTGELFF. CDR3 in DNA: TGCGCCAGCCCGCCCCACACGTACAGGGGGCGGGTCACCGGGGAGCTGTTTTTT.

The gene calls are TRBV7-8 and TRBJ2-5; the match to TRBD2 covers 9 bases. Trimming took 6 bases from V and 1 from J; bases not matched to a gene: 3. CDR3 length: 14 amino acids. Germline loops: CDR1 SGHVS, CDR2 FQNEAQ. This CDR3 reads CASSRLAVQETQYF. The CDR3 coding sequence is TGTGCCAGCAGTAGACTAGCGGTCCAAGAGACCCAGTACTTC.

This rearrangement joins TRBV5-1 to TRBJ2-5, with a weak D call TRBD1 (6 bases). CDR1 is SGHRS and CDR2 is YFSETQ in the germline V gene. CDR3 length: 17 residues. The germline V and J ends were trimmed by 0 bases and 5 bases, with 20 bases remaining between them. Written as DNA, the CDR3 is TGCGCCAGCAGCTTGGCCATCTTGAGGGCAGGGGCGGAGACCCAGTACTTC. It is translated as CASSLAILRAGAETQYF.

The J gene is TRBJ2-7, the V gene TRBV19, with TRBD1 as a possible D gene (6 bases). V was clipped by 4 bases and J by 7 bases, with 11 bases between them. This CDR3 spans 12 amino acids. Germline V gene lookup returns CDR1 LNHDA and CDR2 SQIVND (reference sequence). In DNA form, the CDR3 reads TGTGCCAGTAGTACAGGGGCCCAAGAGCAGTACTTC. This codes for CASSTGAQEQYF.

A note on this clone: A read error may be the cause here, since a much bigger clone is one base away. The sample carries other DNA sequences with the same CDR3. The genes are TRBV5-1 and TRBJ2-3; 10 bases align to TRBD2. This CDR3 contains 15 residues. CDR1 is SGHRS and CDR2 is YFSETQ in the germline V gene. V lost 5 bases, J lost 6 bases, and 9 bases stayed unmatched. CDR3 in DNA: TGCGCCAGCAGAGGAGCGGGAGGGCCCGGGGATACGCAGTATTTT. Protein product: CASRGAGGPGDTQYF.

This clone has just one count. A much larger clone lies a single base off, so this may be a read error. In the same sample, other DNA sequences code for this CDR3. The chain links TRBV28 to TRBJ2-5; D assignment may be TRBD1 or TRBD2 (5 bases each). The V end was cut by 5 bases, the J end by 14 bases, with 18 bases between. The CDR3 sequence is 12 residues long. Germline lookup yields CDR1 MDHEN and CDR2 SYDVKM. CDR3 coding DNA: TGTGCCAGCAGTCCCTGGGGGTACGAGCAATACTTC. It codes for CASSPWGYEQYF.

V and J are TRBV5-1 and TRBJ2-2; no clear D gene. The germline V gene encodes CDR1 SGHRS and CDR2 YFSETQ. V lost 0 bases and J lost 0, with 6 bases in between. This CDR3 is 15 amino acids long. CDR3: CASSLGHPNTGELFF. The CDR3 coding sequence is TGCGCCAGCAGCTTGGGACACCCGAACACCGGGGAGCTGTTTTTT. The variable domain in full, completed from reference TRBV5-1 and TRBJ2-2, reads KAGVTQTPRYLIKTRGQQVTLSCSPISGHRSVSWYQQTPGQGLQFLFEYFSETQRNKGNFPGRFSGRQFSNSRSEMNVSTLELGDSALYLCASSLGHPNTGELFFGEGSRLTVL.

V is TRBV7-2 and J is TRBJ2-7, with a possible D match to TRBD2 (6 bases). This CDR3 spans 15 amino acids. Trimming shortened V by 2 bases and J by 3 bases, and 14 bases separated the two germline ends. Germline CDR1 reads SGHTA; CDR2 reads FQGNSA. The CDR3, as DNA: TGTGCCAGCAGCTTAAGGGGCGGGGCAGACTACGAGCAGTACTTC. Encoded protein: CASSLRGGADYEQYF.

The chain joins TRBV11-3 to TRBJ2-2; D gene unclear. CDR3 length: 13 residues. CDR1 SGHNT and CDR2 YENEEA come from the germline V gene. V lost 6 bases to trimming and J lost 3 bases, with 8 bases between them. CDR3 coding DNA: TGTGCCAGCAGAGCGTCCTACACCGGGGAGCTGTTTTTT. It specifies CASRASYTGELFF.

On this clone itself: A much larger clone differs by one base, so this may be a read error. This specimen includes other DNA sequences encoding the same CDR3. The V gene is TRBV5-6, the J gene TRBJ1-1; D is undetermined. The germline gives CDR1 SGHDT, CDR2 YYEEEE. CDR3 length equals 14 residues. In DNA, the CDR3 is TGTGCCAGCAGCTTAGGCAGGAGAAACACTGAAGCCTTCTTT. It specifies CASSLGRRNTEAFF.

The V gene is TRBV28, the J gene TRBJ2-5; D call uncertain. The DNA end lines up better with TRBJ2-7; the J call may be wrong. Germline lookup yields CDR1 MDHEN and CDR2 SYDVKM. The CDR3 sequence is 13 residues long. CDR3 amino acids: CASSLWGFYEQYF. The CDR3, as DNA: TGTGCCAGCAGTTTATGGGGATTCTACGAGCAGTACTTC.

The rearrangement uses TRBV7-9 and TRBJ1-1; D possibly corresponds to TRBD1 (6 bases). Per the germline V gene, CDR1 is SEHNR and CDR2 is FQNEAQ (reference sequence). This CDR3 spans 16 amino acids. The germline V and J ends were trimmed by 4 bases and 1 base, with 16 bases remaining between them. The CDR3 protein is CASSSLATGANTEAFF. CDR3 bases: TGTGCCAGCAGCTCCTTAGCGACAGGTGCGAACACTGAAGCTTTCTTT.

This clone was seen more than once but under ten times. The V gene is TRBV15, the J gene TRBJ2-5, with unresolved D. CDR1 LNHNV and CDR2 YYDKDF come from the germline V gene (reference sequence). The CDR3 is 12 amino acids. V gave up 0 bases and J gave up 5 bases, with 4 bases separating them. CDR3 in amino acids: CATSRDVETQYF. In DNA form, the CDR3 reads TGTGCCACCAGCAGAGATGTGGAGACCCAGTACTTC.

This clone was detected many times. V and J are TRBV5-4 and TRBJ1-2, with unresolved D. This CDR3 comprises 11 residues. V was clipped by 0 bases and J by 8 bases, with 5 bases between them. The V gene's germline CDR1 is SGHNT and CDR2 YYREEE (reference sequence). CDR3 in amino acids: CASSLGGGYTF. The CDR3 DNA reads TGTGCCAGCAGCTTGGGTGGGGGCTACACCTTC.

The chain uses TRBV30 and TRBJ1-1, with D tentatively TRBD1 (5 bases). The length of the CDR3 is 12 residues. Trimming stripped 2 bases from V and 11 bases from J, with 15 bases between. CDR1 and CDR2 from the germline V gene are GTSNPN and SVGIG (reference sequence). The CDR3 is CAWSPTTAVAFF. In nucleotides, the CDR3 is TGTGCCTGGAGTCCAACGACAGCCGTTGCTTTCTTT.

The gene calls are TRBV4-2 and TRBJ2-5; D gene ambiguous. V was shortened by 0 bases and J by 5 bases, with 19 bases between the two germline ends. Germline V gives CDR1 LGHNA, CDR2 YNFKEQ. CDR3 size: 17 residues. The CDR3, as DNA: TGTGCCAGCAGCCAAGAACGCGGAGCCGCGGTTGGGGAGACCCAGTACTTC. Its translation is CASSQERGAAVGETQYF.

The CDR3 here is CASSVQGAANYGYTF. The CDR3 nucleotides read TGTGCCAGCAGCGTACAGGGGGCCGCTAACTATGGCTACACCTTC. V usage is TRBV9 and J usage is TRBJ1-2; 8 bases are a match to TRBD1. The CDR3 spans 15 residues. CDR1 and CDR2 (germline): SGDLS, YYNGEE. V gave up 1 base and J gave up 0 bases; unmatched junction bases: 2.

The CDR3 DNA is TGTGCCAGCAGTTTATGGGATCAGCCCCAGCATTTT. Translated, it gives CASSLWDQPQHF. This chain links TRBV28 with TRBJ1-5; D uncertain. The CDR3 runs 12 residues. Trimming shortened V by 0 bases and J by 5 bases, and 2 bases separated the two germline ends. Germline values: CDR1 MDHEN, CDR2 SYDVKM.

The chain couples TRBV20-1 to TRBJ2-1; a possible D gene is TRBD2 (6 bases). The CDR3 is made up of 10 amino acids. Per the germline V gene, CDR1 is DFQATT and CDR2 is SNEGSKA (reference sequence). V was clipped by 8 bases and J by 8 bases, with 10 bases between them. The CDR3 region has the DNA TGCAGTCTGGAGGGCTATGAGCAGTTCTTC. It translates to CSLEGYEQFF.

This chain uses TRBV13 with TRBJ2-7; 7 bases align to TRBD1. Trimming cost V 1 base and J 3 bases; bases outside gene matches: 6. The germline CDR1 and CDR2 sequences are PRHDT and FYEKMQ (reference sequence). There are 15 residues in the CDR3. CDR3 amino acids: CASSLDGTVRYEQYF. In nucleotides, the CDR3 is TGTGCCAGCAGCTTAGATGGGACAGTGCGCTACGAGCAGTACTTC. The full variable domain, completed using reference TRBV13 and TRBJ2-7, is AAGVIQSPRHLIKEKRETATLKCYPIPRHDTVYWYQQGPGQDPQFLISFYEKMQSDKGSIPDRFSAQQFSDYHSELNMSSLELGDSALYFCASSLDGTVRYEQYFGPGTRLTVT.

V usage is TRBV28 and J usage is TRBJ1-5; perhaps TRBD1 as D (6 bases). Germline CDR1 reads MDHEN; CDR2 reads SYDVKM. The V gene lost 5 bases and the J gene lost 5 bases, with 13 bases spanning the gap. CDR3 length equals 14 residues. DNA of the CDR3: TGTGCCAGCAGTAACAGGGATTACGATCAGCCCCAGCATTTT. It yields the protein CASSNRDYDQPQHF.